These 28 T cell receptor beta chains came from one sample sequenced in a study of cytomegalovirus exposure and HLA in healthy donors. Both 60 Vbeta primers and 13 Jbeta primers went into the PCR. Data came from immunoSEQ multiplex PCR; TCRdb stores just in-frame clones and leaves some out. The sample records about 160,000 clones, around 72% being singletons. The sample consisted of PBMCs. The source is a man aged 50 to 59 in good health and CMV-seronegative.

The rearrangement uses TRBV18 and TRBJ2-3; the D is unclear. Looked up from germline, CDR1 is KGHSH and CDR2 is LQKENI. The CDR3 has 13 residues. Between the trimmed V and J ends, which lost 3 bases and 5 bases, there was a span of 9 bases. In DNA, the CDR3 is TGTGCCAGCTCACCGAACGAGGTAGATACGCAGTATTTT. Translation: CASSPNEVDTQYF. Full variable domain (outside the CDR3, taken from reference TRBV18 and TRBJ2-3): NAGVMQNPRHLVRRRGQEARLRCSPMKGHSHVYWYRQLPEEGLKFMVYLQKENIIDESGMPKERFSAEFPKEGPSILRIQQVVRGDSAAYFCASSPNEVDTQYFGPGTRLTVL.

This rearrangement joins TRBV6-1 to TRBJ1-2; 7 nucleotides agree with TRBD1. The CDR3 length is 13 residues. The germline CDR1 and CDR2 sequences are MNHNS and SASEGT. V lost 3 bases to trimming and J lost 3 bases; unmatched junction nucleotides: 1. The CDR3 is CASSEGQYYGYTF. In DNA form, the CDR3 reads TGTGCCAGCAGTGAGGGACAGTACTATGGCTACACCTTC.

This chain joins TRBV6-6 and TRBJ2-5, with TRBD2 matching 9 bases. This CDR3 contains 16 residues. The V gene's germline CDR1 is MNHNY and CDR2 SVGAGI (reference sequence). J gave up 3 bases and V 6 bases, and 11 bases lay outside the gene matches. The CDR3 region has the DNA TGTGCCAGCAGCCCCCCCCTTGGCGGGGGGGAAGAGACCCAGTACTTC. This sequence encodes CASSPPLGGGEETQYF.

This chain joins TRBV19 and TRBJ1-4, with D tentatively TRBD1 (6 bases). The CDR3 covers 14 residues. Germline V gives CDR1 LNHDA, CDR2 SQIVND (reference sequence). V lost 4 bases to trimming and J lost 0 bases, with 6 bases between them. The CDR3 coding sequence is TGTGCCAGTAGTAACAGGGCAACTAATGAAAAACTGTTTTTT. It encodes CASSNRATNEKLFF.

CDR3 in DNA: TGCAGCGTTGACGGCCCTGGAGCCTTTGGTGGCTACACCTTC. Its translation: CSVDGPGAFGGYTF. The chain is built from TRBV29-1 and TRBJ1-2; no clear D. Between the trimmed V and J ends, which lost 3 bases and 7 bases, there was a span of 18 bases. Per the germline V gene, CDR1 is SQVTM and CDR2 is ANQGSEA. The CDR3 contains 14 residues.

The chain is built from TRBV7-2 and TRBJ2-7, with 9 bases matching TRBD1. With 2 bases clipped from V and 6 bases from J, the junction kept 8 bases outside the gene matches. CDR1 SGHTA and CDR2 FQGNSA come from the germline V gene. This CDR3 spans 15 amino acids. The CDR3 DNA follows: TGTGCCAGCAGCTTAAGTCGAGGACAGGGGAGCGAGCAGTACTTC. This gives the protein CASSLSRGQGSEQYF.

This rearrangement joins TRBV28 to TRBJ1-1, with 9 bases lining up with TRBD1. The germline V gene has CDR1 MDHEN and CDR2 SYDVKM. This CDR3 comprises 14 residues. V gave up 7 bases and J gave up 5 bases; unmatched junction bases: 8. DNA of the CDR3: TGTGCCAGCACCATGACAGGGGGGTGGACTGAAGCTTTCTTT. Encoded protein: CASTMTGGWTEAFF.

The V gene is TRBV2, the J gene TRBJ1-2, with D perhaps matching TRBD1 (5 bases). The CDR3 length is 14 residues. V dropped 1 base and J dropped 2 bases, with 8 bases sitting between them. Germline loops: CDR1 SNHLY, CDR2 FYNNEI. The CDR3 DNA reads as TGTGCCAGCAGTGAAGGGGGCAGAAACTATGGCTACACCTTC. This gives the protein CASSEGGRNYGYTF.

V usage is TRBV28 and J usage is TRBJ1-4; D call uncertain. This CDR3 spans 13 amino acids. The V end lost 8 bases, the J end lost 8 bases, and 15 bases lay between the germline ends. Germline CDR1 MDHEN, CDR2 SYDVKM. Here the CDR3 reads CASRPGGGEKLFF. The CDR3 coding sequence is TGTGCCAGCCGCCCCGGAGGTGGGGAAAAACTGTTTTTT.

A remark on this clone: Other nucleotide sequences in the sample specify the same CDR3. The rearrangement links TRBV7-7 to TRBJ2-3; possible D gene TRBD2, 6 bases. The CDR3 totals 14 residues. CDR1 is SSHAT, CDR2 FNYEAQ, per germline (reference sequence). V was shortened by 5 bases and J by 1 base, with 10 bases between the two germline ends. Here the CDR3 reads CASSLTGGTDTQYF. In DNA, the CDR3 is TGTGCCAGCAGCCTTACGGGGGGCACAGATACGCAGTATTTT.

V usage is TRBV6-5 and J usage is TRBJ1-1, with 7 bases matching TRBD1. V shed 6 bases and J 8 bases; nucleotides not matched to a gene: 12. The CDR3 loop spans 14 amino acids. Germline V gene data show CDR1 as MNHEY and CDR2 as SVGAGI. The CDR3 sequence is CASSLTGHNMEAFF. As DNA, the CDR3 is TGTGCCAGCAGCCTGACAGGGCATAATATGGAAGCTTTCTTT.

This chain connects TRBV4-2 to TRBJ1-1; D is possibly TRBD1 (5 bases). V was clipped by 4 bases and J by 11 bases, with 14 bases between them. Germline V gene sequence: CDR1 LGHNA, CDR2 YNFKEQ. This CDR3 is 12 amino acids long. The CDR3 loop reads CASSRRDGEAFF. The CDR3 coding sequence is TGTGCCAGCAGCCGGAGGGACGGTGAGGCTTTCTTT.

There are a few counts of this clone. The gene calls are TRBV27 and TRBJ2-2; TRBD1 aligns across 9 bases. V lost 6 bases and J lost 4; bases outside the gene matches: 6. CDR3 size: 15 residues. Germline-derived CDR1 and CDR2 are MNHEY and SMNVEV (reference sequence). This CDR3 is CASRPRDRATGELFF. The CDR3 coding sequence is TGTGCCAGCAGGCCCCGGGACAGGGCCACCGGGGAGCTGTTTTTT.

The chain recombines TRBV20-1 with TRBJ1-2; a weak D match, TRBD1 (6 bases). There are 11 residues in the CDR3. Germline lookup yields CDR1 DFQATT and CDR2 SNEGSKA (reference sequence). CDR3 bases: TGCCGAGGGGGGGGGAACTATGGCTACACCTTC. Translation gives CRGGGNYGYTF.

This chain joins TRBV5-1 and TRBJ2-5; a possible D gene is TRBD1 (5 bases). The CDR3 has 15 residues. Germline CDR1 is SGHRS and CDR2 is YFSETQ. V was cut by 1 base and J by 1 base, with 11 bases left in between. The CDR3 DNA reads TGCGCCAGCAGCTTGCCTGGGGCGTCCCAAGAGACCCAGTACTTC. It encodes CASSLPGASQETQYF.

The chain combines TRBV5-4 with TRBJ2-3; the D gene is possibly TRBD2 (5 bases). Germline V gene sequence: CDR1 SGHNT, CDR2 YYREEE (reference sequence). The CDR3 covers 14 residues. V was shortened by 4 bases and J by 2 bases, with 11 bases between the two germline ends. CDR3 nucleotide sequence: TGTGCCAGCAGCCCGGACTCAAACACAGATACGCAGTATTTT. Encoded protein: CASSPDSNTDTQYF.

J is TRBJ2-7 and V is TRBV5-1, with TRBD1 matching over 7 bases. The junction had 7 bases not matched to a gene; V was cut back by 7 bases and J by 0 bases. Looked up from germline, CDR1 is SGHRS and CDR2 is YFSETQ. This CDR3 region has 14 residues. The CDR3 reads CASSRGTVSYEQYF. In nucleotides, the CDR3 is TGCGCCAGCTCTAGGGGGACAGTCTCCTACGAGCAGTACTTC. The full variable domain, its missing parts supplied by reference TRBV5-1 and TRBJ2-7, is KAGVTQTPRYLIKTRGQQVTLSCSPISGHRSVSWYQQTPGQGLQFLFEYFSETQRNKGNFPGRFSGRQFSNSRSEMNVSTLELGDSALYLCASSRGTVSYEQYFGPGTRLTVT.

This CDR3 is CASSRNGGGNNEQFF. In nucleotides, the CDR3 is TGTGCCAGCAGCCGAAATGGTGGGGGGAACAATGAGCAGTTCTTC. The chain joins TRBV7-2 to TRBJ2-1, with D tentatively TRBD2 (6 bases). The CDR3 length is 15 residues. Germline CDR1 SGHTA, CDR2 FQGNSA. V was clipped by 5 bases and J by 5 bases, with 16 bases between them.

This clone has only a few counts. The chain combines TRBV4-2 with TRBJ2-3, with TRBD2 matching over 9 bases. After removal of 0 bases from V and 6 bases from J, the junction contained 10 bases not matched to a gene. Germline CDR1 is LGHNA and CDR2 is YNFKEQ. This CDR3 region has 17 residues. The CDR3 DNA sequence: TGTGCCAGCAGCCAAGATCGGGCCCAGCGGGGGGCGGATACGCAGTATTTT. It is translated as CASSQDRAQRGADTQYF.

This clone was recorded a few times. The rearrangement joins TRBV11-2 to TRBJ2-7, with D perhaps TRBD1 (5 bases). V lost 4 bases and J 5 bases, leaving 12 bases between the germline ends. Germline V gene data show CDR1 as SGHAT and CDR2 as FQNNGV. The CDR3 is 13 residues long. CDR3 sequence (DNA): TGTGCCAGCAGCTCACTGACAGTCAACGAGCAGTACTTC. It is translated as CASSSLTVNEQYF. Filled out from reference TRBV11-2 and TRBJ2-7, the complete variable domain reads EAGVAQSPRYKIIEKRQSVAFWCNPISGHATLYWYQQILGQGPKLLIQFQNNGVVDDSQLPKDRFSAERLKGVDSTLKIQPAKLEDSAVYLCASSSLTVNEQYFGPGTRLTVT.

This clone came up once. The chain carries TRBV7-2 and TRBJ1-5, with TRBD1 matching over 10 bases. J was trimmed by 2 bases and V by 3 bases; bases with no gene match: 4. Per germline, CDR1 SGHTA and CDR2 FQGNSA. The CDR3 extends over 16 amino acids. The CDR3 sequence is CASSFGQGGRNQPQHF. CDR3 nucleotides: TGTGCCAGCAGCTTCGGACAGGGGGGACGCAATCAGCCCCAGCATTTT.

The chain uses TRBV19 and TRBJ1-4; TRBD1 matches 9 bases. Germline CDR1 reads LNHDA; CDR2 reads SQIVND (reference sequence). Germline trimming cut 5 bases from V and 2 bases from J; bases unmatched to any gene: 0. The CDR3 runs to 14 residues. CDR3 residues: CASSGTGTNEKLFF. CDR3 nucleotide sequence: TGTGCCAGTAGTGGGACAGGGACTAATGAAAAACTGTTTTTT.

This chain uses TRBV28 with TRBJ1-4; tentatively, D is TRBD1 (5 bases). The germline V gene encodes CDR1 MDHEN and CDR2 SYDVKM. The V gene lost 3 bases and the J gene lost 5 bases, with 10 bases spanning the gap. This CDR3 has 14 amino acids. The CDR3 DNA reads as TGTGCCAGCAGTTTGCGGGGGGAGAATGAAAAACTGTTTTTT. Amino acid sequence: CASSLRGENEKLFF.

This chain links TRBV27 with TRBJ1-1; 8 bases agree with TRBD1. Trimming took 2 bases from V and 5 from J; bases not matched to a gene: 4. This CDR3 comprises 14 residues. CDR1 is MNHEY and CDR2 is SMNVEV in the germline V gene (reference sequence). The CDR3 sequence: CASSLQGAQTEAFF. The DNA of the CDR3 is TGTGCCAGCAGTTTACAGGGGGCGCAGACTGAAGCTTTCTTT.

This clone was seen a handful of times. The chain recombines TRBV7-9 with TRBJ1-3; no definite D call. Germline V lookup: CDR1 SEHNR, CDR2 FQNEAQ (reference sequence). CDR3 size: 14 residues. Trimming removed 7 bases from V and 0 bases from J, with 10 bases in between. CDR3 sequence (DNA): TGTGCCAGCACCCGGTTGGTCTCTGGAAACACCATATATTTT. This codes for CASTRLVSGNTIYF.

The CDR3 nucleotides are TGTGCCAGCAGAAAACAGGGGGCAACAGATACGCAGTATTTT. Translated, it gives CASRKQGATDTQYF. The chain joins TRBV7-2 to TRBJ2-3; 9 bases are shared with TRBD1. This CDR3 comprises 14 residues. The trim removed 6 bases at V and 3 bases at J, leaving 4 bases unmatched. Germline V gene data show CDR1 as SGHTA and CDR2 as FQGNSA.

The V gene is TRBV15, the J gene TRBJ2-7, with D perhaps matching TRBD2 (6 bases). The CDR3 has 15 residues. Germline-derived CDR1 and CDR2 are LNHNV and YYDKDF (reference sequence). Trimming cost V 0 bases and J 4 bases, with 13 bases left between them. DNA for the CDR3: TGTGCCACCAGCAGAGATGCGCTAGCGATGTACGAGCAGTACTTC. Protein sequence: CATSRDALAMYEQYF.

The V gene is TRBV7-8, the J gene TRBJ1-6; 9 nucleotides align to TRBD1. Germline loops: CDR1 SGHVS, CDR2 FQNEAQ. CDR3 length equals 19 residues. The V and J ends lost 1 base and 6 bases, in that order; junction bases with no gene match: 13. The CDR3 sequence: CASSLVATGTGRLNSPLHF. The CDR3 region has the DNA TGTGCCAGCAGCTTAGTGGCAACCGGGACAGGGAGACTTAATTCACCCCTCCACTTT.